The 26 T cell receptor beta chains reported below all come from one sample, sequenced in a study of Graves' ophthalmopathy and Graves' hyperthyroidism. Amplifying from RNA transcripts, the study obtained TCR beta CDR3 regions. After a first-round RT-PCR with HTBI primers, a second-round multiplex PCR was run. TCRdb analysed the multiplex PCR reads with MiXCR anew, one entry per CDR3 protein. The sample holds around 600,000 distinct CDR3 sequences, roughly two fifths seen once. Sequenced material: peripheral blood. The receptors shown here come from an adult man with Graves' ophthalmopathy.

The chain links TRBV10-3 to TRBJ2-1, with D maybe TRBD2 (5 bases). V shed 5 bases and J shed 8 bases, with 10 bases lying between them. The CDR3 has 12 amino acids. From germline, CDR1 is ENHRY and CDR2 SYGVKD. CDR3 protein: CAISSRGDEQFF. The DNA of the CDR3 is TGTGCCATCAGTAGTCGGGGAGATGAGCAGTTCTTC.

This clonotype was counted ten times or more. V gene TRBV24-1 combines with J gene TRBJ2-5; 8 nucleotides match TRBD1. V gave up 3 bases and J gave up 10 bases; unmatched junction bases: 6. CDR1 KGHDR and CDR2 SFDVKD come from the germline V gene. The CDR3 is 13 amino acids. CDR3: CATSDLDREDQYF. The CDR3 region has the DNA TGTGCCACCAGTGATCTGGACAGGGAGGACCAGTACTTC.

A few counts support this clonotype. An end of the junction differs from the germline gene, which may be a read error. The chain combines TRBV5-1 with TRBJ2-7; perhaps TRBD1 as D (5 bases). Germline CDR1 is SGHRS and CDR2 is YFSETQ. The CDR3 is made up of 14 amino acids. CDR3 sequence: CASSLRGWSYEQYF. The DNA of the CDR3 is TGTGCCAGCAGCCTAAGGGGATGGTCCTACGAGCAGTACTTC. Together with reference TRBV5-1 and TRBJ2-7, the CDR3 gives the full variable domain: KAGVTQTPRYLIKTRGQQVTLSCSPISGHRSVSWYQQTPGQGLQFLFEYFSETQRNKGNFPGRFSGRQFSNSRSEMNVSTLELGDSALYLCASSLRGWSYEQYFGPGTRLTVT.

This clonotype showed up just once. This chain links TRBV10-3 with TRBJ1-1; tentatively, D is TRBD1 (5 bases). CDR1 is ENHRY, CDR2 SYGVKD, per germline. The CDR3 extends over 14 amino acids. Trimming stripped 3 bases from V and 4 bases from J, with 12 bases between. The chain's CDR3 is CAISEQSGATEAFF. The CDR3 region has the DNA TGTGCCATCAGTGAACAGTCTGGGGCCACTGAAGCTTTCTTT.

A note on this clonotype: This may be a read error: a much more frequent sequence differs by one nucleotide. This chain links TRBV9 with TRBJ2-7, with 7 positions matching TRBD2. This CDR3 contains 15 residues. Looked up from germline, CDR1 is SGDLS and CDR2 is YYNGEE. CDR3 DNA: TGTGCCAGCAGGGTAGCGGGTGGTGGAAGTTACGAGCAGTACTTC. Its protein product is CASRVAGGGSYEQYF.

The chain combines TRBV15 with TRBJ1-3; 7 nucleotides match TRBD1. Trimming at V came to 1 base and at J to 6 bases, leaving 6 bases not matched to a gene. There are 15 residues in the CDR3. Looked up from germline, CDR1 is LNHNV and CDR2 is YYDKDF (reference sequence). The CDR3 protein is CATSRVGQALNTIYF. As DNA, the CDR3 is TGTGCCACCAGCAGAGTTGGACAGGCCTTAAACACCATATATTTT.

As concerns this clonotype: A read error is the likely source, as a far larger clone sits one nucleotide away. The J gene is TRBJ2-5, the V gene TRBV4-1; TRBD2 aligns across 8 bases. The length of the CDR3 is 13 residues. Germline V gene lookup returns CDR1 MGHRA and CDR2 YSYEKL. V gave up 3 bases and J gave up 5 bases; unmatched junction bases: 2. The CDR3 sequence: CASSHGGGETQYF. The DNA of the CDR3 is TGCGCCAGCAGCCATGGCGGGGGGGAGACCCAGTACTTC.

This clonotype was recorded at least ten times. V is TRBV20-1 and J is TRBJ1-2; D possibly corresponds to TRBD1 (6 bases). The CDR3 sequence is 13 residues long. Germline-derived CDR1 and CDR2 are DFQATT and SNEGSKA (reference sequence). Between the trimmed V and J ends, which lost 3 bases and 5 bases, there was a span of 13 bases. The chain's CDR3 is CSARTGWTYGYTF. The CDR3 nucleotides read TGCAGTGCTAGGACAGGTTGGACTTATGGCTACACCTTC.

Notes on this clonotype: A much larger clone is a single base away; this may be a read error. The CDR3 nucleotides are TGTGCCATCAGCTTAACCCGAAACACCATATATTTT. Translated, it gives CAISLTRNTIYF. The rearrangement uses TRBV11-2 and TRBJ1-3, with no clear D. From germline, CDR1 is SGHAT and CDR2 FQNNGV. The CDR3 spans 12 residues.

In its sample, this clonotype was seen many times. The chain links TRBV7-3 to TRBJ1-1, with D uncertain. V lost 1 base to trimming and J lost 5 bases, with 11 bases between them. CDR1 and CDR2 from the germline V gene are SGHTA and FQGTGA. The CDR3 consists of 14 residues. CDR3 amino acids: CASSLMPGMTEAFF. For the CDR3, the DNA is TGTGCCAGCAGCTTAATGCCCGGAATGACTGAAGCTTTCTTT.

This clonotype has at least ten counts. This chain joins TRBV5-1 and TRBJ2-7; 8 nucleotides line up with TRBD1. The CDR3 consists of 14 residues. Germline V CDR1 and CDR2: SGHRS, YFSETQ. Trimming took 2 bases from V and 3 from J; bases not matched to a gene: 4. Written as DNA, the CDR3 is TGCGCCAGCAGCTTCTCAGGGGGCGGCTACGAGCAGTACTTC. Protein: CASSFSGGGYEQYF.

Details on this clonotype: A much larger clone is a single base away; this may be a read error. The conserved phenylalanine or tryptophan is not found at the CDR3 terminus, so this likely reflects a read error. The CDR3 loop reads CASSRRTGGIEETQYC. CDR3 sequence (DNA): TGTGCCAGCAGCCGCAGGACAGGTGGTATCGAAGAGACCCAGTACTGC. The rearrangement uses TRBV7-8 and TRBJ2-5; 7 bases fit TRBD1. V shed 5 bases and J 3 bases; nucleotides not matched to a gene: 12. The CDR3 spans 16 residues. Germline CDR1 reads SGHVS; CDR2 reads FQNEAQ.

Worth noting for this clonotype: One end of the junction is discordant with germline, which a read error may explain. CDR3 coding DNA: TGTGCCTGCAGCTTATATGTACTCTCCTACGAGCAGTACTTC. It encodes CACSLYVLSYEQYF. The chain has TRBV11-2 and TRBJ2-7, with D uncertain. The germline V gene encodes CDR1 SGHAT and CDR2 FQNNGV. This CDR3 is built from 14 residues.

This clonotype was seen a handful of times. The CDR3 DNA follows: TGTGCCAGCCAGGTTCCTGGGCCAGGAAGATTTAACACTGAAGCTTTCTTT. Translated: CASQVPGPGRFNTEAFF. The chain uses TRBV6-5 and TRBJ1-1; unclear D gene. Germline lookup yields CDR1 MNHEY and CDR2 SVGAGI. V lost 8 bases and J lost 2, with 24 bases in between. The CDR3 totals 17 residues.

This clonotype came up many times. The chain employs TRBV5-5 and TRBJ2-7; D is possibly TRBD1 or TRBD2 (5 bases each). V was trimmed by 5 bases and J by 9 bases, leaving 15 bases between them. The CDR3 loop spans 12 amino acids. The germline CDR1 and CDR2 sequences are SGHKS and YYEKEE (reference sequence). The CDR3 region has the DNA TGTGCCAGCAGACAGACCGGGGCTCGGCAGTACTTC. Translating it yields CASRQTGARQYF.

The chain combines TRBV12-3 or TRBV12-4 with TRBJ2-5, with TRBD2 identical over 11 bases. V gave up 8 bases and J gave up 5 bases; unmatched junction bases: 31. The CDR3 sequence is 22 residues long. For the CDR3, the DNA is TGTGCCAGCGGTTCGGAGATTAGCGGGAGGGCCGAGAGTTCCTCGGTAGGTGAGACCCAGTACTTC. It specifies CASGSEISGRAESSSVGETQYF.

This clonotype was seen a handful of times. The V and J genes are TRBV7-9 and TRBJ2-7, with TRBD2 matching 7 bases. Unmatched junction bases numbered 10, after V lost 11 bases and J lost 3 bases. Germline V lookup: CDR1 SEHNR, CDR2 FQNEAQ (reference sequence). The CDR3 totals 13 residues. The DNA of the CDR3 is TGTGCCTGGAGTTGGAGGGAGGGCTACGAGCAGTACTTC. Protein product: CAWSWREGYEQYF.

This clonotype was detected ten times or more. The chain is built from TRBV5-1 and TRBJ1-2; D call uncertain. The germline gives CDR1 SGHRS, CDR2 YFSETQ. The CDR3 has 16 amino acids. V was trimmed by 0 bases and J by 5 bases, leaving 17 bases between them. CDR3 coding DNA: TGCGCCAGCAGCTTGGATTCAGCAGCCACGGGGTATGGCTACACCTTC. It is translated as CASSLDSAATGYGYTF.

The CDR3 sequence is CASSQEVRENTEAFF. DNA for the CDR3: TGCGCCAGCAGCCAAGAAGTCAGGGAGAACACTGAAGCTTTCTTT. J is TRBJ1-1 and V is TRBV4-1; a possible D gene is TRBD1 (5 bases). The germline V gene encodes CDR1 MGHRA and CDR2 YSYEKL. The germline V and J ends were trimmed by 0 bases and 1 base, with 9 bases remaining between them. The CDR3 length is 15 residues.

Only one count was recorded for this clonotype. One base away lies a much larger clone, so this may be a sequencing read error. V usage is TRBV7-9 and J usage is TRBJ2-7; unclear D gene. The germline V gene encodes CDR1 SEHNR and CDR2 FQNEAQ (reference sequence). CDR3 length: 12 residues. CDR3 bases: TGTGCCGGCAGCTTAAATTCGAGGGAGCAGTACTTC. This gives the protein CAGSLNSREQYF.

This chain uses TRBV20-1 with TRBJ2-5; D remains unclear. Germline V gene data show CDR1 as DFQATT and CDR2 as SNEGSKA (reference sequence). Trimming pared 6 bases from V and 0 bases from J, leaving 14 bases between. The length of the CDR3 is 14 residues. This CDR3 is CSASPGVYQETQYF. As DNA, the CDR3 is TGCAGTGCGAGCCCAGGCGTGTACCAAGAGACCCAGTACTTC.

This clonotype was seen a handful of times. The V and J genes are TRBV25-1 and TRBJ2-5; weak D call: TRBD1 (6 bases). Germline CDR1 MGHDK, CDR2 SYGVNS. Trimming cost V 4 bases and J 1 base, with 10 bases left between them. This CDR3 is 14 amino acids long. The CDR3, as DNA: TGTGCCAGCAGTGCCGGGACACCCCAAGAGACCCAGTACTTC. This sequence encodes CASSAGTPQETQYF.

V usage is TRBV7-9 and J usage is TRBJ1-6; no clear D. This CDR3 region has 16 residues. V was pared by 2 bases and J by 8 bases, with 16 bases between. CDR1 and CDR2 from the germline V gene are SEHNR and FQNEAQ (reference sequence). CDR3 residues: CASSLRPVEADSPLHF. DNA of the CDR3: TGTGCCAGCAGCTTACGGCCGGTGGAGGCAGATTCACCCCTCCACTTT.

The genes are TRBV9 and TRBJ2-7; 7 bases match TRBD2. Germline CDR1 and CDR2: SGDLS and YYNGEE. This CDR3 is 16 amino acids long. V shed 5 bases and J 6 bases; nucleotides not matched to a gene: 17. The CDR3 DNA is TGTGCCAGCAGTGCCCCGGTGGCGGGGGTTCTTATCGAGCAGTACTTC. Amino acids: CASSAPVAGVLIEQYF. The whole variable domain, filled in from reference TRBV9 and TRBJ2-7, reads DSGVTQTPKHLITATGQRVTLRCSPRSGDLSVYWYQQSLDQGLQFLIQYYNGEERAKGNILERFSAQQFPDLHSELNLSSLELGDSALYFCASSAPVAGVLIEQYFGPGTRLTVT.

This clonotype showed up many times. The chain has TRBV10-3 and TRBJ2-7, with 8 bases lining up with TRBD2. Germline values: CDR1 ENHRY, CDR2 SYGVKD. The CDR3 is 14 amino acids. J was trimmed by 5 bases and V by 10 bases; bases with no gene match: 13. The CDR3 loop reads CATAPHSGIDEQYF. DNA for the CDR3: TGTGCCACCGCACCCCATAGCGGGATAGACGAGCAGTACTTC.

This rearrangement joins TRBV12-3 or TRBV12-4 to TRBJ2-5; D unclear. CDR3 length equals 14 residues. Trimming cost V 5 bases and J 5 bases, with 15 bases left between them. Written as DNA, the CDR3 is TGTGCCAGCAGTCCGCTGGGGATGAAGGAGACCCAGTACTTC. It encodes CASSPLGMKETQYF.